These T cell receptor beta chains were read from a single sample in a study of Ad26.COV2.S vaccination and SARS-CoV-2 variants. TCRdb's copy holds only in-frame clones and misses some; the assay was immunoSEQ multiplex PCR. Counted here are some 640,000 clones, more than 70% occurring once; the ten biggest clones make up about 1.5%. This specimen consisted of peripheral blood, obtained in a trial of Ad26.COV2.S vaccine versus placebo. Receptor source: a person between 18 and 60 years old who received the Ad26.COV2.S COVID-19 vaccine or a placebo. The CDR3 runs from the conserved cysteine through the conserved F or W.

TRBV10-1 CASRAGLADYNEQFF
TRBV7-2 CASRTSGRSYEQYF
TRBV4-2 CASSQGGAADEQFF
TRBV7-9 CASSLRASLEEETQYF
TRBV27 CASSLSGTSGGETQYF
TRBV5-1 CASSLSSGNEQYF
TRBV4-1 CASSPSRKDSAGYTF
TRBV5-4 CASSLGLAGGLSYNEQFF
TRBV15 CATSRASGKGTDTQYF
TRBV6-4 CASSETGRNLHSGANVLTF
TRBV4-1 CASSQEFGRRSGANVLTF
TRBV6-2/TRBV6-3 CASSFNGVPLGQPQHF
TRBV29-1 CSVALIGNTIYF
TRBV24-1 CATSDHLAGVTDTQYF
TRBV5-1 CASSSGGGASDTGELFF
TRBV4-3 CASSQIGGTEAFF
TRBV19 CASSNRGVLLPLHF
TRBV30 CAWRPLQGSSYNEQFF
TRBV14 CASSSGGGETQYF
TRBV24-1 CATSDPRQGRKSGYTF
TRBV7-2 CASSFSGQGYGYTF
TRBV3-1/TRBV3-2 CASSQEAGQYF
TRBV28 CASRHLPQPQHF
TRBV18 CASSRGGESYNEQFF
TRBV3-1/TRBV3-2 CASSQVPETGELFF
TRBV4-2 CASSPGSSGQETQYF
TRBV5-1 CASSSGGKGAPYNEQFF
TRBV12-3/TRBV12-4 CASGLPEGEAFF
TRBV6-2/TRBV6-3 CASSITANYGYTF
TRBV24-1 CATSDLGQLGGRRGYTF
TRBV30 CAWSLQGAGNQPQHF
TRBV19 CASTPGTGDYEQYF
TRBV9 CASSFGTGDYNSPLHF
TRBV19 CASSPLAGGFYNEQFF
TRBV7-9 CASSSGVLANEKLFF
TRBV13 CASSLVYSGYTF
TRBV5-6 CASSLTGLDYEQYF
TRBV12-3/TRBV12-4 CASHGTSTGELFF
TRBV5-1 CASSLARGNTEAFF
TRBV19 CASSMGGWAAQETQYF